Listed below are T cell receptor beta chains from one sample, sequenced in a study of T cells in Graves' hyperthyroidism and ophthalmopathy. In TCRdb, the multiplex PCR reads were re-called with MiXCR into one record per CDR3 protein. The sample carries about half a million distinct CDR3 sequences, 15% to 20% recorded once. Sequenced input: blood. These receptor sequences come from a woman aged 25 to 39 with Graves' ophthalmopathy. Each CDR3 is given with its conserved first and last residue. The order of the fields is J gene, clone size, D gene, V gene, CDR3 DNA, CDR3 protein. A D gene is named only where the DNA matches it firmly. Rows may omit the clone size; those that give it use once, few, many or a size class.

j_call: TRBJ1-1
clone_size: many
d_call: .
v_call: TRBV30
cdr3_nt: TGTGCCTGGAGTGTAGGAAATTTGAACACTGAAGCTTTCTTT
cdr3_aa: CAWSVGNLNTEAFF

j_call: TRBJ2-1
clone_size: many
d_call: .
v_call: TRBV5-1
cdr3_nt: TGCGCCAGCAGCTTGCTAGCCCATGATGAGCAGTTCTTC
cdr3_aa: CASSLLAHDEQFF

j_call: TRBJ1-2
clone_size: few
d_call: .
v_call: TRBV12-3/TRBV12-4
cdr3_nt: TGTGCCAGCAGTACTTACCCGCAGGGCTCGTCCTTC
cdr3_aa: CASSTYPQGSSF

j_call: TRBJ1-5
clone_size: few
d_call: .
v_call: TRBV5-5
cdr3_nt: TGTGCCAGCAGCGCCGGGAGCAGGACCCTCAATCAGCCCCAGCATTTT
cdr3_aa: CASSAGSRTLNQPQHF

j_call: TRBJ2-7
clone_size: few
d_call: TRBD2
v_call: TRBV24-1
cdr3_nt: TGTGCCACCAGTGCGCGGGAGGGCCCCCTAGACGAGCAGTACTTC
cdr3_aa: CATSAREGPLDEQYF

j_call: TRBJ1-4
clone_size: .
d_call: .
v_call: TRBV15
cdr3_nt: TGTGCCACCAGCAGAGGACGGCAGAATGAAAAACTGCTTTTT
cdr3_aa: CATSRGRQNEKLLF

j_call: TRBJ1-1
clone_size: .
d_call: .
v_call: TRBV10-3
cdr3_nt: TGTGCCATCAGTAGCACGGTCACTGAAGCTTTCTTT
cdr3_aa: CAISSTVTEAFF

j_call: TRBJ2-2
clone_size: .
d_call: .
v_call: TRBV7-9
cdr3_nt: TGTGCCTACACAATGGGTGGGGGGCCCGCCGGGGAGCTGTTTTTT
cdr3_aa: CAYTMGGGPAGELFF

j_call: TRBJ2-2
clone_size: many
d_call: TRBD2
v_call: TRBV12-3/TRBV12-4
cdr3_nt: TGTGCCAGCAGCTTCTTAGCGGGAGGACAAGGCGGGGAGCTGTTTTTT
cdr3_aa: CASSFLAGGQGGELFF

j_call: TRBJ1-2
clone_size: .
d_call: .
v_call: TRBV12-3/TRBV12-4
cdr3_nt: TGTGCCAGCAGTTTACTAGGGACCGCCCGTGGCTACACCTTC
cdr3_aa: CASSLLGTARGYTF

j_call: TRBJ2-7
clone_size: many
d_call: .
v_call: TRBV20-1
cdr3_nt: TGCAGTGCTAGAGATTGGGGCTCAGTCTACGAGCAGTACTTC
cdr3_aa: CSARDWGSVYEQYF

j_call: TRBJ1-1
clone_size: .
d_call: .
v_call: TRBV25-1
cdr3_nt: TGTGCCAGCAGTGAATTCCCCTCCGGGGCTCGGACTGAAGCTTTCTTT
cdr3_aa: CASSEFPSGARTEAFF

j_call: TRBJ1-1
clone_size: many
d_call: .
v_call: TRBV2
cdr3_nt: TGTGCCAGCAGTGAGGAGGGTGTTGACACTGAAGCTTTCTTT
cdr3_aa: CASSEEGVDTEAFF

j_call: TRBJ2-7
clone_size: many
d_call: .
v_call: TRBV5-1
cdr3_nt: TGCGCCAGCAGCTCACAGACGGGCGGTTTCGAGCAGTACTTC
cdr3_aa: CASSSQTGGFEQYF

j_call: TRBJ1-2
clone_size: many
d_call: .
v_call: TRBV5-1
cdr3_nt: TGCGCCAGCAGCTTAAGACCCGGGACGGCGGCTAACTATGGCTACACCTTC
cdr3_aa: CASSLRPGTAANYGYTF

j_call: TRBJ1-1
clone_size: few
d_call: .
v_call: TRBV29-1
cdr3_nt: TGCAGCGTTGAACAGGGAGGTGTGTTCACTGAAGCTTTCTTT
cdr3_aa: CSVEQGGVFTEAFF

j_call: TRBJ2-3
clone_size: .
d_call: TRBD2
v_call: TRBV7-3
cdr3_nt: TGTGCCAGCAGCCCCGATAGCGGGAGACGGACAGATACGCAGTATTTT
cdr3_aa: CASSPDSGRRTDTQYF

j_call: TRBJ1-1
clone_size: many
d_call: TRBD1
v_call: TRBV7-3
cdr3_nt: TGTGCCAGCAGCTCCTCAGGGGGCACTGAAGCTTTCTTT
cdr3_aa: CASSSSGGTEAFF

j_call: TRBJ2-5
clone_size: few
d_call: TRBD1
v_call: TRBV10-3
cdr3_nt: TGTGCCACCTCCCGGGACAGGGAAGAGACCCAGTACTTC
cdr3_aa: CATSRDREETQYF

j_call: TRBJ2-7
clone_size: few
d_call: TRBD2
v_call: TRBV7-9
cdr3_nt: TGTGCCAGCAGCACACCGACGGGACTAGCGGGATCGATCCCCTACGAGCAGTACTTC
cdr3_aa: CASSTPTGLAGSIPYEQYF

j_call: TRBJ2-5
clone_size: few
d_call: .
v_call: TRBV6-1
cdr3_nt: TGTGCCAGCAGTCTGGAGAGGGAAGTGACCCAGTACTTC
cdr3_aa: CASSLEREVTQYF

j_call: TRBJ2-7
clone_size: few
d_call: TRBD2
v_call: TRBV20-1
cdr3_nt: TGCAGTGCCATTCCGGGGGGTAGTGGTAGCGACGAGCAGTACTTC
cdr3_aa: CSAIPGGSGSDEQYF

j_call: TRBJ1-5
clone_size: .
d_call: .
v_call: TRBV15
cdr3_nt: TGTGCCACCAGCAGAGGGGGTTGGGGGCCCCAGCATTTT
cdr3_aa: CATSRGGWGPQHF

j_call: TRBJ2-5
clone_size: few
d_call: .
v_call: TRBV5-4
cdr3_nt: TGTGCCAGCAGCTGGGGAACAGAGACCCAGTACTTC
cdr3_aa: CASSWGTETQYF

j_call: TRBJ2-7
clone_size: few
d_call: .
v_call: TRBV28
cdr3_nt: TGTGCCAGCACCCCGGGCCCAGAATTTGACGAGCAGTACTTC
cdr3_aa: CASTPGPEFDEQYF

j_call: TRBJ2-1
clone_size: few
d_call: TRBD2
v_call: TRBV20-1
cdr3_nt: TGCAGTGCTGGTGGGACTAGCGGGAGGTTGAATGAGCAGTTCTTC
cdr3_aa: CSAGGTSGRLNEQFF

j_call: TRBJ2-3
clone_size: many
d_call: TRBD1
v_call: TRBV6-1
cdr3_nt: TGTGCCAGCAGTGGGACAGGGGACACAGATACGCAGTATTTT
cdr3_aa: CASSGTGDTDTQYF

j_call: TRBJ1-4
clone_size: many
d_call: .
v_call: TRBV27
cdr3_nt: TGTGCCAGCAGGGCCCAGGGGCCTAATGAAAAACTGTTTTTT
cdr3_aa: CASRAQGPNEKLFF

j_call: TRBJ1-2
clone_size: .
d_call: .
v_call: TRBV6-4
cdr3_nt: TGTGCCAGCAGTGACACGGGGGGTCAGCGCTACACCTTC
cdr3_aa: CASSDTGGQRYTF

j_call: TRBJ1-1
clone_size: once
d_call: .
v_call: TRBV18
cdr3_nt: TGTGCCAGCTCGTCGGGGGGAAGGAACACTGAAGCTTTCTTT
cdr3_aa: CASSSGGRNTEAFF

j_call: TRBJ2-5
clone_size: many
d_call: .
v_call: TRBV7-2
cdr3_nt: TGTGCCAGCAGTTGGGGTTGGGAGACCCAGTACTTC
cdr3_aa: CASSWGWETQYF

j_call: TRBJ2-3
clone_size: many
d_call: .
v_call: TRBV11-2
cdr3_nt: TGTGCCAGCAGCTTAGATCGGGGGGCCTCAGATACGCAGTATTTT
cdr3_aa: CASSLDRGASDTQYF

j_call: TRBJ1-2
clone_size: .
d_call: .
v_call: TRBV27
cdr3_nt: TGTGCCAGCAGTTTGGGACATACTAACTATGGCTACACCTTC
cdr3_aa: CASSLGHTNYGYTF